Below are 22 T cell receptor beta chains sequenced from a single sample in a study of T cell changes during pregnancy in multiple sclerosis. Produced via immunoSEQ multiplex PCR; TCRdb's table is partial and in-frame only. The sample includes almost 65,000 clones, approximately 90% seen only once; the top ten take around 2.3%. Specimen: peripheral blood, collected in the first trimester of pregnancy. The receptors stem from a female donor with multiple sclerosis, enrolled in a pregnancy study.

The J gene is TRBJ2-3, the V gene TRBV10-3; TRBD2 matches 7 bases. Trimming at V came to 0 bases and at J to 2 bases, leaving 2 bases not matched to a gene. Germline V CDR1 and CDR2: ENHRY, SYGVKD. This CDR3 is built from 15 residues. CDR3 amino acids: CAISESLADTDTQYF. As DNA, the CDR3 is TGTGCCATCAGTGAGTCGCTAGCGGACACAGATACGCAGTATTTT.

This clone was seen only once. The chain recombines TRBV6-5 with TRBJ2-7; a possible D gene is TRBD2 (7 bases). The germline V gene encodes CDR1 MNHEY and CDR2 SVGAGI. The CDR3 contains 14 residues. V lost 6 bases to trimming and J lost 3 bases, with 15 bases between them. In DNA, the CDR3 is TGTGCCAGCAGCCAAGGGGGGGATTACTACGAGCAGTACTTC. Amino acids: CASSQGGDYYEQYF.

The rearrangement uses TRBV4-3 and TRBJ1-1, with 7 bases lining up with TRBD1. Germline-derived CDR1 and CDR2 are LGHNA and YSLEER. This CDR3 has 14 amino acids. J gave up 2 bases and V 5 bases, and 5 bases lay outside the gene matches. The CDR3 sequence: CASSIGTANTEAFF. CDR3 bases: TGCGCCAGCAGCATCGGGACAGCTAACACTGAAGCTTTCTTT.

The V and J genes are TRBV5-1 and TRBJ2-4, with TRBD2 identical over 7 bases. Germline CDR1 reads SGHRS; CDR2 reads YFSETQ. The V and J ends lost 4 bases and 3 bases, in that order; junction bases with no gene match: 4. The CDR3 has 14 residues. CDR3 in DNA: TGCGCCAGCAGCCCCCCGGGGGGCAAAAACATTCAGTACTTC. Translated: CASSPPGGKNIQYF.

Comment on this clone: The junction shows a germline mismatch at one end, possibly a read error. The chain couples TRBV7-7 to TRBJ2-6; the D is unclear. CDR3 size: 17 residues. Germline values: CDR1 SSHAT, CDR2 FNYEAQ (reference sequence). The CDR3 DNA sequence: TGTGCTAGCAGCCCACATCCCTCCGACTCTGGGGCCAACGTCCTGACTTTC. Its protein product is CASSPHPSDSGANVLTF. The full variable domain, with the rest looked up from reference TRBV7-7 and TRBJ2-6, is GAGVSQSPRYKVTKRGQDVTLRCDPISSHATLYWYQQALGQGPEFLTYFNYEAQPDKSGLPSDRFSAERPEGSISTLTIQRTEQRDSAMYRCASSPHPSDSGANVLTFGAGSRLTVL.

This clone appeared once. CDR3 amino acids: CAWSWGVRNIQYF. The CDR3 nucleotides read TGTGCCTGGAGTTGGGGGGTTCGGAACATTCAGTACTTC. This chain connects TRBV30 to TRBJ2-4; D perhaps matches TRBD2 (6 bases). The germline gives CDR1 GTSNPN, CDR2 SVGIG (reference sequence). The V and J ends lost 2 bases and 7 bases respectively, with 12 bases between them. The CDR3 covers 13 residues.

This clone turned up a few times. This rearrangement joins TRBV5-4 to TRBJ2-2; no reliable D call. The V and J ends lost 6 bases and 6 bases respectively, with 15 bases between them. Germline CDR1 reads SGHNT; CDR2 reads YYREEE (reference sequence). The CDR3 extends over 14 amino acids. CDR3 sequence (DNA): TGTGCCAGCACCACCCTATCCCGCGCCGGGGAGCTGTTTTTT. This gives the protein CASTTLSRAGELFF.

CDR3 nucleotide sequence: TGTGCCAGCTCACCACAAGGCGGGAGGTTGAACTATGGCTACACCTTC. The encoded protein is CASSPQGGRLNYGYTF. The chain links TRBV18 to TRBJ1-2; no firm D call. This CDR3 is 16 amino acids long. Per germline, CDR1 KGHSH and CDR2 LQKENI. The V end lost 1 base, the J end lost 2 bases, and 14 bases lay between the germline ends.

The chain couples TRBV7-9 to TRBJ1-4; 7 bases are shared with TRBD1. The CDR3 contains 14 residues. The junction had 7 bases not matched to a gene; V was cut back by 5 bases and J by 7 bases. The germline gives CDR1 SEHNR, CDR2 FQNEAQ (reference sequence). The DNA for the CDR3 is TGTGCCAGCAGCAAGAGGGACAGCAGTGAAAAACTGTTTTTT. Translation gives CASSKRDSSEKLFF.

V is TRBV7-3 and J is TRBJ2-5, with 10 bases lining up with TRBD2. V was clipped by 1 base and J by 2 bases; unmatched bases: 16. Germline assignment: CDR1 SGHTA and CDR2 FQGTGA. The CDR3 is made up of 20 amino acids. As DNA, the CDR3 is TGTGCCAGCAGCTTAATCGGGTGGGCTAGCGGGAGTCCCAAGCAAGAGACCCAGTACTTC. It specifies CASSLIGWASGSPKQETQYF.

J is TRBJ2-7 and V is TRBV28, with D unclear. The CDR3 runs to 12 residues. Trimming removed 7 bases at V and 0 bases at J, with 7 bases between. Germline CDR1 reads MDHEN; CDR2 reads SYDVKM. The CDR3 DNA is TGTGCCAGCACCATTAGCTCCTACGAGCAGTACTTC. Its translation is CASTISSYEQYF.

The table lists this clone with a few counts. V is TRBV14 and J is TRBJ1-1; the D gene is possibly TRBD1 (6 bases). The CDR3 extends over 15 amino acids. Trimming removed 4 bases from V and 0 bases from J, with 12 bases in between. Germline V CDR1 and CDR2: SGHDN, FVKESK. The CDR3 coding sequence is TGTGCCAGCAGCCCGCGAGGGGGTTTGAACACTGAAGCTTTCTTT. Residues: CASSPRGGLNTEAFF.

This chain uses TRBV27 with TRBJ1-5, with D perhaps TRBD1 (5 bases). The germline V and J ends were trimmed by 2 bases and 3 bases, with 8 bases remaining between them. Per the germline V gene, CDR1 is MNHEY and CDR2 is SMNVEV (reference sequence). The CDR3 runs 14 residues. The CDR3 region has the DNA TGTGCCAGCAGTTTAACAGGTTCCAATCAGCCCCAGCATTTT. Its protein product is CASSLTGSNQPQHF.

The CDR3 bases are TGTGCCAGCAGCCCCTGGACAGGGGGTCAGGTGGTGGCCAAAAACATTCAGTACTTC. It codes for CASSPWTGGQVVAKNIQYF. The V call is TRBV7-6, the J call TRBJ2-4; TRBD1 matches at 10 bases. CDR1 and CDR2 from the germline V gene are SGHVS and FNYEAQ. This CDR3 spans 19 amino acids. V shed 5 bases, J shed 1 base, and the junction held 14 bases outside the gene matches. The full variable domain, its missing parts supplied by reference TRBV7-6 and TRBJ2-4, is GAGVSQSPRYKVTKRGQDVALRCDPISGHVSLYWYRQALGQGPEFLTYFNYEAQQDKSGLPNDRFSAERPEGSISTLTIQRTEQRDSAMYRCASSPWTGGQVVAKNIQYFGAGTRLSVL.

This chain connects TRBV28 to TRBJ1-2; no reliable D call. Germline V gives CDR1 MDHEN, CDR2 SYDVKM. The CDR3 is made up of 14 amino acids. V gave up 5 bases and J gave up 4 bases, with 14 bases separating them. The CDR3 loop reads CASSPQIDGYGYTF. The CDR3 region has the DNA TGTGCCAGCAGTCCCCAGATCGATGGCTATGGCTACACCTTC.

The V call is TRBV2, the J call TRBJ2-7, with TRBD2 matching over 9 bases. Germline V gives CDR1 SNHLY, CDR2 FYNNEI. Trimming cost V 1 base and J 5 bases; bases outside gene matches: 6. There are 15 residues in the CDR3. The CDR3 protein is CASSEGRTSVDEQYF. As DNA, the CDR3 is TGTGCCAGCAGTGAAGGACGGACTAGCGTTGACGAGCAGTACTTC.

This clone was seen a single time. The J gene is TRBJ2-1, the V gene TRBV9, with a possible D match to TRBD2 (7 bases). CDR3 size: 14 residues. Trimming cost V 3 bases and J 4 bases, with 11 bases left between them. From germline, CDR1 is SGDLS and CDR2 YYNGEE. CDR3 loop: CASSGGGPYNEQFF. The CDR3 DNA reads TGTGCCAGCAGCGGGGGGGGCCCATACAATGAGCAGTTCTTC.

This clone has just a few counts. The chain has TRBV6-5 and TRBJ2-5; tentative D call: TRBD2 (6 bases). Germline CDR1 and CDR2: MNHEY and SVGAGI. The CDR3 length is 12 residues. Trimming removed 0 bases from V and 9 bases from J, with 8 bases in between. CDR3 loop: CASSYSGGPQYF. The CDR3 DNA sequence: TGTGCCAGCAGTTACTCGGGGGGTCCCCAGTACTTC.

Here the CDR3 DNA reads TGTGCCAGTGCCGAACTGGGGGCAGTCACTGAAGCTTTCTTT. Its translation: CASAELGAVTEAFF. The V and J genes are TRBV27 and TRBJ1-1; weak D call: TRBD1 (6 bases). In germline, CDR1 is MNHEY, CDR2 SMNVEV (reference sequence). With 9 bases removed from V and 4 bases from J, the gap between germline ends came to 18 bases. The CDR3 spans 14 residues.

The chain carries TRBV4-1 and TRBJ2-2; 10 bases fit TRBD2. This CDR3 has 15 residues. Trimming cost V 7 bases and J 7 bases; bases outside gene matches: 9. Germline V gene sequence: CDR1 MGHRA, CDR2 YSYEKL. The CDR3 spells CASTASGSPGGELFF. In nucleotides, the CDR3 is TGCGCCAGCACTGCTAGCGGGAGCCCGGGCGGGGAGCTGTTTTTT.

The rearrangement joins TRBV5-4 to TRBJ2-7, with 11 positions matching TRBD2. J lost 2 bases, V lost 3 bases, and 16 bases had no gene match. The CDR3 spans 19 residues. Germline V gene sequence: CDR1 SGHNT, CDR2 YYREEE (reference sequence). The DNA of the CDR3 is TGTGCCAGCAGCTCGGCACAGGGAGGTAGCGGGAGGGCCGCCTACGAGCAGTACTTC. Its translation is CASSSAQGGSGRAAYEQYF.

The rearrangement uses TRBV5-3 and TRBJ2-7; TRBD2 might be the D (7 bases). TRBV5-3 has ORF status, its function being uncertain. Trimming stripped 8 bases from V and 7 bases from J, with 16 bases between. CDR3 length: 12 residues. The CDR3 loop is CASRGAGWEQYF. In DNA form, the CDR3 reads TGTGCCAGCCGGGGGGCGGGTTGGGAGCAGTACTTC.